The next 30 T cell receptor beta chains were all read from a single sample in a study of identical twins' blood T cells. TCRdb reprocessed the 5' RACE reads with MiXCR, giving one entry per CDR3 protein. The sample includes 350,000 to 400,000 distinct CDR3 sequences, about 28% of them seen just once. The sample consisted of PBMCs. These receptors were collected from a woman between 18 and 55 years old in good health.

This chain joins TRBV20-1 and TRBJ1-1; a possible D gene is TRBD1 (5 bases). V was cut by 3 bases and J by 1 base, with 9 bases left in between. The CDR3 is 13 amino acids. Looked up from germline, CDR1 is DFQATT and CDR2 is SNEGSKA (reference sequence). In nucleotides, the CDR3 is TGCAGTGCTAGCGGGACGGAGAACACTGAAGCTTTCTTT. Its translation is CSASGTENTEAFF.

This chain links TRBV30 with TRBJ1-5, with D uncertain. The CDR3 runs 14 residues. Germline V gives CDR1 GTSNPN, CDR2 SVGIG (reference sequence). Trimming took 0 bases from V and 0 from J, leaving 6 bases between them. DNA for the CDR3: TGTGCCTGGAGTGTGTACAATAGCAATCAGCCCCAGCATTTT. Amino acid sequence: CAWSVYNSNQPQHF. Full variable domain (outside the CDR3, taken from reference TRBV30 and TRBJ1-5): SQTIHQWPATLVQPVGSPLSLECTVEGTSNPNLYWYRQAAGRGLQLLFYSVGIGQISSEVPQNLSASRPQDRQFILSSKKLLLSDSGFYLCAWSVYNSNQPQHFGDGTRLSIL.

This clonotype was seen a handful of times. This rearrangement joins TRBV6-5 to TRBJ1-1; a weak D match, TRBD1 (6 bases). V dropped 8 bases and J dropped 0 bases, with 13 bases sitting between them. The CDR3 spans 14 residues. CDR1 is MNHEY and CDR2 is SVGAGI in the germline V gene. The CDR3 here is CASSGQPMNTEAFF. The CDR3 DNA reads TGTGCCAGCTCAGGACAGCCCATGAACACTGAAGCTTTCTTT.

The chain carries TRBV12-3 or TRBV12-4 and TRBJ1-6; no reliable D call. V lost 5 bases, J lost 12 bases, and 11 bases lay in between. The CDR3 spans 12 residues. CDR3 coding DNA: TGTGCCAGCAGTCCGGCCTGGGGACCCCTCCACTTT. This encodes CASSPAWGPLHF.

This clonotype was seen more than once but under ten times. This chain connects TRBV6-4 to TRBJ2-1, with D perhaps given as TRBD1 or TRBD2 (5 bases each). Trimming removed 3 bases at V and 6 bases at J, with 15 bases between. There are 15 residues in the CDR3. CDR1 and CDR2 (germline): MRHNA, SNTAGT. The CDR3 is CASSEAGTPTNEQFF. CDR3 DNA: TGTGCCAGCAGTGAAGCCGGGACCCCGACCAATGAGCAGTTCTTC.

This clonotype was recorded at least ten times. The chain has TRBV15 and TRBJ1-1; no firm D call. The germline CDR1 and CDR2 sequences are LNHNV and YYDKDF (reference sequence). The CDR3 consists of 12 residues. V lost 5 bases to trimming and J lost 3 bases, with 7 bases between them. CDR3 loop: CATSLDHTEAFF. The CDR3 DNA reads as TGTGCCACCAGCCTAGATCACACTGAAGCTTTCTTT.

This clonotype has only a few counts. The chain employs TRBV12-3 or TRBV12-4 and TRBJ1-1; possible D gene TRBD1, 5 bases. This CDR3 contains 15 residues. Trimming took 0 bases from V and 2 from J, leaving 10 bases between them. The CDR3 DNA reads as TGTGCCAGCAGTTTAGCGGGACGGAGAAACACTGAAGCTTTCTTT. This encodes CASSLAGRRNTEAFF.

This clonotype came up a few times. The CDR3 DNA sequence: TGTGCCATCAGTGACTGGGCTGGGGAGCAGTTCTTC. Translation: CAISDWAGEQFF. V and J are TRBV10-3 and TRBJ2-1; D unresolved. The CDR3 extends over 12 amino acids. V dropped 3 bases and J dropped 10 bases, with 10 bases sitting between them. Looked up from germline, CDR1 is ENHRY and CDR2 is SYGVKD.

The V gene is TRBV6-1, the J gene TRBJ1-5; D is perhaps TRBD1 (6 bases). Germline loops: CDR1 MNHNS, CDR2 SASEGT. This CDR3 spans 15 amino acids. V lost 3 bases and J lost 10, with 19 bases in between. The CDR3 nucleotides read TGTGCCAGCAGTGACTCGACAGGAGCCTCCCGACCCCAGCATTTT. Translating gives CASSDSTGASRPQHF.

This clonotype was seen a handful of times. The CDR3 bases are TGCAGTGCTAGAGTTGGACTCTCGGGGGGACAAGAGACCCAGTACTTC. Translating it yields CSARVGLSGGQETQYF. V is TRBV20-1 and J is TRBJ2-5; 7 nucleotides line up with TRBD2. The CDR3 extends over 16 amino acids. The V segment lost 1 base and the J segment 2 bases; nucleotides outside the gene matches: 10. CDR1 and CDR2 (germline): DFQATT, SNEGSKA (reference sequence).

This rearrangement joins TRBV19 to TRBJ2-2, with D possibly TRBD1 on 5 matching bases. The CDR3 spans 14 residues. Per the germline V gene, CDR1 is LNHDA and CDR2 is SQIVND (reference sequence). V dropped 7 bases and J dropped 1 base, with 10 bases sitting between them. CDR3 region: CASIQRGNTGELFF. CDR3 coding DNA: TGTGCCAGTATCCAAAGGGGGAACACCGGGGAGCTGTTTTTT.

This clonotype was seen a handful of times. This chain joins TRBV9 and TRBJ1-2; D uncertain. Germline CDR1 and CDR2: SGDLS and YYNGEE. The CDR3 is made up of 12 amino acids. Trimming took 0 bases from V and 6 from J, leaving 6 bases between them. The CDR3, as DNA: TGTGCCAGCAGCGTAGCGGCAAATGGCTACACCTTC. Its protein is CASSVAANGYTF.

This clonotype was picked up many times. This rearrangement joins TRBV12-3 or TRBV12-4 to TRBJ1-5; no definite D call. The germline V and J ends were trimmed by 6 bases and 6 bases, with 6 bases remaining between them. This CDR3 comprises 11 residues. CDR3 coding DNA: TGTGCCAGCAGCCGTGGTCAGCCCCAGCATTTT. It specifies CASSRGQPQHF.

This clonotype has only a few counts. V and J are TRBV14 and TRBJ2-5; D gene unclear. Trimming pared 5 bases from V and 0 bases from J, leaving 16 bases between. The CDR3 covers 16 residues. CDR1 is SGHDN, CDR2 FVKESK, per germline. The CDR3 nucleotides are TGTGCCAGCAGCGTCGGCTTGAGGCGGAACCAAGAGACCCAGTACTTC. This sequence encodes CASSVGLRRNQETQYF.

V is TRBV3-1 and J is TRBJ1-1; 7 bases are shared with TRBD1. Germline assignment: CDR1 LGHDT and CDR2 YNNKEL (reference sequence). This CDR3 comprises 13 residues. The V segment lost 5 bases and the J segment 8 bases; nucleotides outside the gene matches: 8. In DNA form, the CDR3 reads TGTGCCAGCAGCAGATCGGACAGGCAAGAAGCTTTCTTT. This sequence encodes CASSRSDRQEAFF.

This chain links TRBV5-6 with TRBJ2-7; 13 bases are shared with TRBD2. V lost 2 bases, J lost 7 bases, and 6 bases stayed unmatched. Looked up from germline, CDR1 is SGHDT and CDR2 is YYEEEE. The CDR3 spans 15 residues. The CDR3 is CASSFGLAGDEEQYF. Here the CDR3 DNA reads TGTGCCAGCAGCTTCGGACTAGCGGGAGACGAGGAGCAGTACTTC.

This chain joins TRBV2 and TRBJ1-2, with 9 bases matching TRBD1. The CDR3 runs 14 residues. Germline V lookup: CDR1 SNHLY, CDR2 FYNNEI. Unmatched junction bases numbered 4, after V lost 3 bases and J lost 5 bases. This CDR3 reads CASSEGGTGYGYTF. The CDR3 DNA reads as TGTGCCAGCAGTGAGGGAGGGACAGGGTATGGCTACACCTTC.

A few counts support this clonotype. This chain joins TRBV19 and TRBJ1-5, with 7 bases fitting TRBD1. From germline, CDR1 is LNHDA and CDR2 SQIVND (reference sequence). With 6 bases clipped from V and 2 bases from J, the junction kept 7 bases outside the gene matches. This CDR3 is built from 15 residues. DNA of the CDR3: TGTGCCAGTAGCAGGACAGGTCTTGGCAATCAGCCCCAGCATTTT. It is translated as CASSRTGLGNQPQHF.

V gene TRBV6-1 combines with J gene TRBJ2-7, with 9 bases aligning to TRBD2. Germline-derived CDR1 and CDR2 are MNHNS and SASEGT. This CDR3 has 15 amino acids. The V gene end was trimmed by 6 bases and the J gene end by 5 bases; junction bases not matched to a gene: 11. CDR3 loop: CASRAQAGGNHEQYF. The CDR3 DNA reads TGTGCCAGCAGGGCCCAGGCGGGGGGGAACCACGAGCAGTACTTC.

The CDR3 sequence: CSVRGQGLEQFF. The CDR3 region has the DNA TGCAGCGTCCGGGGGCAGGGACTTGAGCAGTTCTTC. This sequence joins TRBV29-1 and TRBJ2-1; D tentatively reads TRBD1 or TRBD2 (6 bases each). The germline gives CDR1 SQVTM, CDR2 ANQGSEA. Deletions cut 6 bases from V and 9 bases from J, with 15 bases between. The CDR3 extends over 12 amino acids.

This clonotype occurred many times. The V call is TRBV29-1, the J call TRBJ1-3, with D possibly TRBD1 on 6 matching bases. Per germline, CDR1 SQVTM and CDR2 ANQGSEA. V was clipped by 4 bases and J by 2 bases, with 9 bases between them. CDR3 length: 13 residues. The CDR3 nucleotides are TGCAGCGTTGGGGACAATCCTGGAAACACCATATATTTT. Its translation is CSVGDNPGNTIYF.

The V call is TRBV5-6, the J call TRBJ1-1; D not certain. Trimming took off 6 bases at V and 5 bases at J, with 11 bases between the two ends. The CDR3 is made up of 12 amino acids. CDR1 is SGHDT, CDR2 YYEEEE, per germline. CDR3 in DNA: TGTGCCAGCAACGACCTGGGGACTGAAGCTTTCTTT. This translates into CASNDLGTEAFF.

This chain connects TRBV24-1 to TRBJ2-3; 7 bases fit TRBD1. Per the germline V gene, CDR1 is KGHDR and CDR2 is SFDVKD. V was clipped by 5 bases and J by 2 bases; unmatched bases: 6. CDR3 size: 15 residues. As DNA, the CDR3 is TGTGCCACCAGTGGGGCAGGGGGACACACAGATACGCAGTATTTT. Translation gives CATSGAGGHTDTQYF.

This clonotype was seen only a few times. The chain joins TRBV20-1 to TRBJ2-2; D might be TRBD2 (5 bases). The CDR3 spans 14 residues. Germline CDR1 and CDR2: DFQATT and SNEGSKA (reference sequence). V was shortened by 5 bases and J by 7 bases, with 17 bases between the two germline ends. The CDR3 nucleotides read TGCAGTGCTGGGATAGGCGGGTACGGCGGGGAGCTGTTTTTT. Translating gives CSAGIGGYGGELFF.

Concerning this clonotype: The junction departs from the called germline gene at one end, perhaps through a read error. The J gene is TRBJ1-6, the V gene TRBV12-5; D not certain. Germline V gene data show CDR1 as LGHNT and CDR2 as FRNRAP. The CDR3 runs to 15 residues. The CDR3 DNA reads as TGTGCTAGTGGTCTGGTGGGCTCCTATAATTCACCCCTCCACTTT. Encoded protein: CASGLVGSYNSPLHF.

As to this clonotype: An end of the junction differs from the germline gene, which may be a read error. The chain uses TRBV6-5 and TRBJ1-3; 8 positions agree with TRBD1. The germline V gene encodes CDR1 MNHEY and CDR2 SVGAGI. The CDR3 spans 18 residues. The CDR3 coding sequence is TGTGCCAGCAGACCTACGCCGGGACAGGCGAGCTCTGGAAACAACATATATTTT. It encodes CASRPTPGQASSGNNIYF.

This clonotype was recorded a few times. This sequence joins TRBV11-2 and TRBJ2-3; D gene uncertain. The CDR3 sequence is 14 residues long. Looked up from germline, CDR1 is SGHAT and CDR2 is FQNNGV. V lost 0 bases, J lost 8 bases, and 12 bases lay in between. DNA of the CDR3: TGTGCCAGCAGCTTAGATCCCGCTGTAGGTACGCAGTATTTT. Translation gives CASSLDPAVGTQYF.

The J gene is TRBJ1-1, the V gene TRBV6-5; D not resolved. The CDR3 is 14 residues long. Germline CDR1 MNHEY, CDR2 SVGAGI. Between the trimmed V and J ends, which lost 2 bases and 2 bases, there was a span of 9 bases. CDR3 amino acids: CASSYASFNTEAFF. CDR3 nucleotide sequence: TGTGCCAGCAGTTACGCCAGTTTCAACACTGAAGCTTTCTTT.

This chain links TRBV2 with TRBJ1-1, with D possibly being TRBD1 (5 bases). The V gene lost 4 bases and the J gene lost 3 bases, with 12 bases spanning the gap. This CDR3 comprises 14 residues. CDR1 and CDR2 (germline): SNHLY, FYNNEI. DNA of the CDR3: TGTGCCAGCAGTGTGGGGGAAGGTCACACTGAAGCTTTCTTT. Residues: CASSVGEGHTEAFF.

Written as DNA, the CDR3 is TGTGCCAGCAGCCGGCGGACAGACCTGAGGACTGAAGCTTTCTTT. Translated: CASSRRTDLRTEAFF. The chain links TRBV12-3 or TRBV12-4 to TRBJ1-1, with D tentatively TRBD1 (6 bases). Trimming stripped 6 bases from V and 5 bases from J, with 19 bases between. CDR3 length: 15 amino acids.